Below, one TCR beta chain is given with its context. Some clones are missing from TCRdb's copy, which holds only in-frame ones; the method was immunoSEQ multiplex PCR. The data show 85,000 to 130,000 clones, about 88% seen once. The data belong to a study of T cell responses to AZD1222 COVID-19 vaccine. Germline V gene lookup returns CDR1 LGHNA and CDR2 YNFKEQ. The CDR3 has 15 amino acids. The V end lost 1 base, the J end lost 0 bases, and 10 bases lay between the germline ends. Sample: peripheral blood, taken on day 0 of AZD1222 vaccination. The rearrangement joins TRBV4-2 to TRBJ2-7, with TRBD1 as a possible D gene (6 bases). This receptor was taken from an adult in good health. CDR3 protein: CASSQARGFSYEQYF. The CDR3 nucleotides are TGTGCCAGCAGCCAAGCCAGGGGTTTCTCCTACGAGCAGTACTTC.